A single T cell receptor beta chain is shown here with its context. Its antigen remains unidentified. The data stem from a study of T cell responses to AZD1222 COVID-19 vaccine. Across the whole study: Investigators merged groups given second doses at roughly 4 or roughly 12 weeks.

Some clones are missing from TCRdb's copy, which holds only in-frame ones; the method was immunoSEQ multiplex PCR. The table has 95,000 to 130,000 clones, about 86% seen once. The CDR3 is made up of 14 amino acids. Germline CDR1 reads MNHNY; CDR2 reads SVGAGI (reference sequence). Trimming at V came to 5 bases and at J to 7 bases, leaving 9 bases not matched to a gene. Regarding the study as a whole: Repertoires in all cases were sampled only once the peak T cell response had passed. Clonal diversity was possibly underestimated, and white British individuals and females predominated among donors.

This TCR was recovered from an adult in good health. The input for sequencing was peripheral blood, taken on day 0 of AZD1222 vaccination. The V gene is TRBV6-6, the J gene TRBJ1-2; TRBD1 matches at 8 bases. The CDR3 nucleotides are TGTGCCAGCAGTACCCCGACAGGGGTTGGTGGCTACACCTTC. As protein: CASSTPTGVGGYTF.